The TCR beta chain under discussion was sequenced for a study of blood T cells in healthy people across ages. This clonotype has more than one count but fewer than ten. Its specificity is unknown. Study observations and caveats: Changes in expanded clonotypes were possibly confounded, as the CMV status of donors was unknown.

The CDR3 consists of 13 residues. Germline-derived CDR1 and CDR2 are SQVTM and ANQGSEA. V shed 2 bases and J shed 2 bases, with 9 bases lying between them. PCR was performed a second time for about 6 to 12 cycles using a sample-barcoded 5' primer and a J-beta primer mix. MiXCR, run by TCRdb on the 5' RACE reads, gives a single entry per CDR3 protein. The data show more than 900,000 distinct CDR3 sequences, around 27% seen once. Separately, the same data were catalogued under a study of T cells of mothers and their children. As that study records: Extraction yielded RNA that went, in full, into cDNA synthesis at roughly 1.5 ug per 15 ul. Every mother produced more than 10 million TCR beta CDR3 reads, whereas every child provided around 3 million.

Source material: blood. The chain couples TRBV29-1 to TRBJ1-1; weak D call: TRBD1 (6 bases). This TCR derives from a girl aged 2 to 10 in good health. In nucleotides, the CDR3 is TGCAGCGTTGAAACAGGGAATAACACTGAAGCTTTCTTT. As protein: CSVETGNNTEAFF.